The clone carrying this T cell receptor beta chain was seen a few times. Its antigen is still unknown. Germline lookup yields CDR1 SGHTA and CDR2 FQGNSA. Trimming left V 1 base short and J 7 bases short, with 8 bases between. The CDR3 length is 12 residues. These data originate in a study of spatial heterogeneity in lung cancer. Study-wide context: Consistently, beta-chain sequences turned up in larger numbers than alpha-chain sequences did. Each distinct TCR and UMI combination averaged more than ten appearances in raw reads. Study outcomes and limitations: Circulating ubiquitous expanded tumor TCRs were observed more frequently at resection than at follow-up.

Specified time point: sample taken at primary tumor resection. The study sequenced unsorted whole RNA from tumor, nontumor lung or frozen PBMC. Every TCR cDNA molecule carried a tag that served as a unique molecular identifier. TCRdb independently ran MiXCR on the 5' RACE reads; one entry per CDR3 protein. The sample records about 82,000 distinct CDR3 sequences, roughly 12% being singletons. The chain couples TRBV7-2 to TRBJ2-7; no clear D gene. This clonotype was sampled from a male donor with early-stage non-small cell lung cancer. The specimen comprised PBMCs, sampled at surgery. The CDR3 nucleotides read TGTGCCAGCAGCTTAGTCTTCCAGGAGCAGTACTTC. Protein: CASSLVFQEQYF.